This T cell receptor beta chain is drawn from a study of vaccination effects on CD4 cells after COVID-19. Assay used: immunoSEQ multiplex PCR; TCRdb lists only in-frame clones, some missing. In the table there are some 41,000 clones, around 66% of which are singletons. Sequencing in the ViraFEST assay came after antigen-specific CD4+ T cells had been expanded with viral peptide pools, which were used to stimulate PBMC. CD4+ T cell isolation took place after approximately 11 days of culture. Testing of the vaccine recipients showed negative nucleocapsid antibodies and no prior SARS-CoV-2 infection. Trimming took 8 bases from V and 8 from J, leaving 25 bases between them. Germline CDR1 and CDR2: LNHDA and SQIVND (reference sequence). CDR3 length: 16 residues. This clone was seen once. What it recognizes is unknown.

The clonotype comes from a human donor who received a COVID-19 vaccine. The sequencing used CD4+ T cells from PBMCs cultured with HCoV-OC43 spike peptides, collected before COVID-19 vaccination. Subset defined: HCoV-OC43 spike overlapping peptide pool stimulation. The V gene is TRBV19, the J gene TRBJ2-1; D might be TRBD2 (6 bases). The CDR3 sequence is CASAPDTGLTGYEQFF. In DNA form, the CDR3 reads TGTGCCAGTGCCCCAGACACTGGACTAACTGGGTATGAGCAGTTCTTC.